Listed below are T cell receptor beta chains from one sample, sequenced in a study of cytomegalovirus exposure and HLA in healthy donors. TCRdb keeps only in-frame clones here, not all; method: immunoSEQ multiplex PCR. The sample holds about 80,000 clones, nearly 80% seen once. The material sequenced was PBMCs. The receptors stem from a woman aged 45-65 years in good health and CMV-seropositive. CDR3s include the opening cysteine and the closing phenylalanine or tryptophan. Fields, in order: CDR3 length, clone size, J gene, V gene, D gene, CDR3 protein, CDR3 DNA. The D gene is left open where the match is weak. A clone size is listed for some rows: how often the clone was seen (once, few, many), or a class if it is expanded.

16 . TRBJ2-3 TRBV5-1 TRBD1 CASSLGRDRHTDTQYF TGCGCCAGCAGCTTGGGCCGGGACAGGCACACAGATACGCAGTATTTT
13 . TRBJ1-1 TRBV19 . CASSILMNTEAFF TGTGCCAGTAGTATTCTTATGAACACTGAAGCTTTCTTT
13 few TRBJ2-1 TRBV5-6 . CASSPTNGNEQFF TGTGCCAGCAGCCCCACTAACGGAAATGAGCAGTTCTTC
12 once TRBJ1-4 TRBV5-4 . CASSFLGEKLFF TGTGCCAGCAGCTTCCTCGGGGAAAAACTGTTTTTT
11 . TRBJ1-2 TRBV4-1 . CASSQDHSPTF TGCGCCAGCAGCCAAGATCACAGCCCCACCTTC
13 . TRBJ1-2 TRBV6-1 . CASRRSGNYGYTF TGTGCCAGCAGGAGGAGCGGGAACTATGGCTACACCTTC
10 . TRBJ2-1 TRBV20-1 . CSARKEEQFF TGCAGTGCTAGAAAGGAGGAGCAGTTCTTC
13 . TRBJ1-2 TRBV6-5 . CASRPGDNYGYTF TGTGCCAGCAGACCGGGGGACAACTATGGCTACACCTTC
16 . TRBJ1-1 TRBV30 . CAWARDAQLMNTEAFF TGTGCCTGGGCGCGGGATGCACAACTAATGAACACTGAAGCTTTCTTT
16 once TRBJ2-1 TRBV5-1 TRBD1 CASSLGSGQGFYEQFF TGCGCCAGCAGCTTGGGATCGGGACAGGGGTTCTATGAGCAGTTCTTC
14 once TRBJ2-2 TRBV2 . CASYLGGTTGELFF TGTGCCAGCTATTTAGGGGGAACGACCGGGGAGCTGTTTTTT
15 . TRBJ2-5 TRBV9 . CASSVEWDIQETQYF TGTGCCAGCAGCGTAGAGTGGGACATTCAAGAGACCCAGTACTTC
16 . TRBJ2-2 TRBV18 TRBD1 CASSSTGSVNTGELFF TGTGCCAGCTCATCGACAGGGTCGGTGAACACCGGGGAGCTGTTTTTT
16 few TRBJ2-3 TRBV10-3 TRBD2 CAISPLAGGNTDTQYF TGTGCCATCAGTCCCTTAGCGGGAGGGAACACAGATACGCAGTATTTT
16 . TRBJ1-1 TRBV5-1 TRBD1 CASSTGTGALNTEAFF TGCGCCAGCAGCACCGGGACAGGGGCTTTGAACACTGAAGCTTTCTTT
12 . TRBJ1-1 TRBV5-1 . CASSWSDTEAFF TGCGCCAGCAGCTGGAGTGACACTGAAGCTTTCTTT
14 . TRBJ2-7 TRBV27 TRBD2 CASRGLAGIYEQYF TGTGCCAGCAGGGGACTAGCGGGGATCTACGAGCAGTACTTC
12 . TRBJ1-2 TRBV10-1 . CASGRLNYGYTF TGCGCCAGCGGTCGACTTAACTATGGCTACACCTTC
12 . TRBJ1-6 TRBV19 TRBD1 CAVRDRDSPLHF TGTGCCGTCCGGGACAGGGACTCACCCCTCCACTTT
14 . TRBJ1-1 TRBV2 . CASSRQVMNTEAFF TGTGCCAGCAGTAGACAGGTCATGAACACTGAAGCTTTCTTT
14 . TRBJ1-2 TRBV6-1 TRBD1 CASNRDSSFYGYTF TGTGCCAGCAATAGGGACAGCTCTTTCTATGGCTACACCTTC
14 . TRBJ1-2 TRBV10-3 TRBD1 CAISGPGQGFGYTF TGTGCCATCAGTGGACCGGGACAGGGGTTTGGCTACACCTTC
16 . TRBJ2-3 TRBV5-4 . CASSSGEPTRTDTQYF TGTGCCAGCAGCAGCGGAGAGCCAACTAGGACAGATACGCAGTATTTT
14 . TRBJ2-2 TRBV10-2 . CASRGGGNTGELFF TGCGCCAGCCGCGGAGGCGGGAACACCGGGGAGCTGTTTTTT
13 . TRBJ1-2 TRBV10-3 TRBD1 CAINRQGAFGYTF TGTGCCATCAACCGACAGGGGGCTTTTGGCTACACCTTC
18 . TRBJ2-2 TRBV5-1 . CASSSRIPGQPNTGELFF TGCGCCAGCAGCTCCCGCATCCCGGGACAACCGAACACCGGGGAGCTGTTTTTT
15 few TRBJ1-2 TRBV10-3 TRBD1 CAISEDPGDSYGYTF TGTGCCATCAGTGAGGACCCAGGGGACAGCTATGGCTACACCTTC